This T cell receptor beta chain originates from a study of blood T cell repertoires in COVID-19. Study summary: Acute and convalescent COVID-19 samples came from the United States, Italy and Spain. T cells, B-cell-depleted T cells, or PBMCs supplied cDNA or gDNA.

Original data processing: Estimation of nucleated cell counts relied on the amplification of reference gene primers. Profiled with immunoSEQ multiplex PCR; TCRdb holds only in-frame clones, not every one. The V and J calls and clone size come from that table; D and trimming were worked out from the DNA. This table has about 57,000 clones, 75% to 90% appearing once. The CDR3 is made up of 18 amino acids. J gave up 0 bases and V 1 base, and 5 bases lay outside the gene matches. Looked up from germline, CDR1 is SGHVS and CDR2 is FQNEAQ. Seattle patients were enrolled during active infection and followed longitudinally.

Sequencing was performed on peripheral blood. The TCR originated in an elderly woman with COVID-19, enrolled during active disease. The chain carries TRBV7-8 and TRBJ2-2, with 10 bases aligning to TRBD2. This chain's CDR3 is CASSLVTSGAANTGELFF. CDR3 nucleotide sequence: TGTGCCAGCAGCTTAGTTACTAGCGGGGCTGCGAACACCGGGGAGCTGTTTTTT.